Shown below are 25 T cell receptor beta chains from a single sample sequenced in a study of post-analysis software for immune sequencing data. Points from the study as a whole: Four or five TRBV segments, TRBV5-6, TRBV5-1 and TRBV20-1 among them, were found more frequent in patients than controls.

These TCRs are of unknown antigen specificity. cDNA libraries for TCR beta contained unique molecular identifiers. TCRdb re-analysed the PCR reads in MiXCR, keeping a single row per CDR3 protein. The sample consists of about 680,000 distinct CDR3 sequences, around 60% of them appearing once. The sequencing sample was made of blood. Every receptor here comes from a girl aged 2 to 10 with multiple sclerosis.

This clonotype was observed a few times. The chain uses TRBV3-1 and TRBJ2-3; 9 bases map to TRBD2. This CDR3 has 19 amino acids. Unmatched junction bases numbered 20, after V lost 2 bases and J lost 8 bases. The germline V gene encodes CDR1 LGHDT and CDR2 YNNKEL (reference sequence). CDR3 in DNA: TGTGCCAGCAGCCAAAGTTTCGAGGAACCGGGACTAGCTTTTGGTACGCAGTATTTT. Translated, it gives CASSQSFEEPGLAFGTQYF.

The chain is built from TRBV19 and TRBJ2-1; 9 bases align to TRBD1. The V segment lost 6 bases and the J segment 9 bases; nucleotides outside the gene matches: 12. CDR3 length: 15 residues. Germline-derived CDR1 and CDR2 are LNHDA and SQIVND (reference sequence). The chain's CDR3 is CASSPDRGSRSEQFF. The CDR3 bases are TGTGCCAGTAGCCCGGACAGGGGAAGTCGAAGTGAGCAGTTCTTC.

This clonotype was seen only once. V gene TRBV7-9 combines with J gene TRBJ2-3, with TRBD2 matching over 9 bases. The CDR3 contains 17 residues. The germline CDR1 and CDR2 sequences are SEHNR and FQNEAQ (reference sequence). The V segment lost 5 bases and the J segment 6 bases; nucleotides outside the gene matches: 15. CDR3 nucleotides: TGTGCCAGCAGCACACCCGAGCGGGAGGCGGGCCCGGATACGCAGTATTTT. Its translation is CASSTPEREAGPDTQYF.

The V gene is TRBV29-1, the J gene TRBJ1-1, with a tentative D call TRBD1 (6 bases). This CDR3 is 13 amino acids long. CDR1 is SQVTM, CDR2 ANQGSEA, per germline. The ends were cut back, 4 bases at V and 3 bases at J, with 12 bases in the middle. CDR3 loop: CSVAPSGDTEAFF. For the CDR3, the DNA is TGCAGCGTTGCCCCATCAGGGGACACTGAAGCTTTCTTT. Drawing the rest from reference TRBV29-1 and TRBJ1-1, the complete variable domain is SAVISQKPSRDICQRGTSLTIQCQVDSQVTMMFWYRQQPGQSLTLIATANQGSEATYESGFVIDKFPISRPNLTFSTLTVSNMSPEDSSIYLCSVAPSGDTEAFFGQGTRLTVV.

The gene calls are TRBV12-3 or TRBV12-4 and TRBJ2-5; D unclear. The CDR3 totals 14 residues. The V end lost 4 bases, the J end lost 0 bases, and 9 bases lay between the germline ends. The DNA of the CDR3 is TGTGCCAGCAGTTGCCGGAAGTACCAAGAGACCCAGTACTTC. This encodes CASSCRKYQETQYF.

In the case of this clonotype: The junction departs from germline at one end; a sequencing error may be responsible. This sequence joins TRBV12-3 or TRBV12-4 and TRBJ2-7; 7 nucleotides match TRBD1. This CDR3 comprises 11 residues. CDR3 nucleotides: TGTGCCAGCAGTGGGACAGCCGATACCTCCTTC. Translated: CASSGTADTSF.

This chain uses TRBV28 with TRBJ2-5, with D unclear. There are 15 residues in the CDR3. Germline CDR1 and CDR2: MDHEN and SYDVKM. Trimming cost V 4 bases and J 11 bases, with 23 bases left between them. The CDR3 nucleotides are TGTGCCAGCAGTTCTCTAGAGTCTTGGGATTACGGGCAGTACTTC. This translates into CASSSLESWDYGQYF.

V usage is TRBV12-3 or TRBV12-4 and J usage is TRBJ1-4; 10 nucleotides align to TRBD1. Trimming took 7 bases from V and 3 from J; bases not matched to a gene: 8. This CDR3 has 16 residues. As DNA, the CDR3 is TGTGCCAGCACCACCGGACAGGGGGTGGCTAATGAAAAACTGTTTTTT. It specifies CASTTGQGVANEKLFF.

The chain has TRBV29-1 and TRBJ2-3; 7 positions agree with TRBD2. The CDR3 contains 16 residues. From germline, CDR1 is SQVTM and CDR2 ANQGSEA. Trimming took 1 base from V and 4 from J; bases not matched to a gene: 11. The CDR3 DNA follows: TGCAGCGTTGAAGGTGGGGCTGGCGGGAGTCCAGATACGCAGTATTTT. This translates into CSVEGGAGGSPDTQYF.

Concerning this clonotype: At one end the junction does not follow the germline gene, possibly because of a read error. V and J are TRBV25-1 and TRBJ1-2, with unresolved D. The CDR3 is 16 residues long. The germline CDR1 and CDR2 sequences are MGHDK and SYGVNS. The CDR3 loop reads CTSSPLDAEWGYGYTF. CDR3 bases: TGTACCAGCAGTCCACTAGACGCCGAGTGGGGCTATGGCTACACCTTC.

The V gene is TRBV12-3 or TRBV12-4, the J gene TRBJ2-3; TRBD1 might be the D (6 bases). There are 14 residues in the CDR3. V lost 3 bases, J lost 1 base, and 8 bases lay in between. The CDR3 sequence: CASSFRQGTDTQYF. The DNA for the CDR3 is TGTGCCAGCAGTTTCCGACAGGGCACAGATACGCAGTATTTT.

The chain links TRBV7-9 to TRBJ1-2, with 7 bases that match TRBD1. The V segment lost 2 bases and the J segment 7 bases; nucleotides outside the gene matches: 13. The CDR3 is 16 residues long. Germline CDR1 and CDR2: SEHNR and FQNEAQ (reference sequence). The chain's CDR3 is CASSLFVSETGLGYTF. The CDR3 DNA reads TGTGCCAGCAGCTTATTCGTATCTGAGACAGGGCTTGGCTACACCTTC.

Only one count was recorded for this clonotype. The rearrangement joins TRBV5-5 to TRBJ2-7, with TRBD1 identical over 10 bases. Germline V gene sequence: CDR1 SGHKS, CDR2 YYEKEE (reference sequence). CDR3 length: 14 amino acids. The V gene end was trimmed by 4 bases and the J gene end by 3 bases; junction bases not matched to a gene: 4. The CDR3 nucleotides are TGTGCCAGCAGCCACGGACAGGGGGTCTACGAGCAGTACTTC. Amino acids: CASSHGQGVYEQYF.

V usage is TRBV28 and J usage is TRBJ2-7; no clear D. The V gene lost 7 bases and the J gene lost 4 bases, with 14 bases spanning the gap. This CDR3 spans 13 amino acids. Per the germline V gene, CDR1 is MDHEN and CDR2 is SYDVKM. The CDR3 region has the DNA TGTGCCAGCAATGATAGGACCAATTACGAGCAGTACTTC. Translated, it gives CASNDRTNYEQYF.

This clonotype was found a few times. The chain couples TRBV29-1 to TRBJ1-1, with D uncertain. V was cut by 6 bases and J by 0 bases, with 11 bases left in between. The CDR3 runs to 13 residues. Germline loops: CDR1 SQVTM, CDR2 ANQGSEA. The CDR3 DNA reads TGCAGCGTGCATAGGCCCTTGAACACTGAAGCTTTCTTT. Its translation: CSVHRPLNTEAFF.

The chain links TRBV20-1 to TRBJ2-1; 11 nucleotides line up with TRBD2. Trimming cost V 8 bases and J 0 bases; bases outside gene matches: 3. There are 14 residues in the CDR3. Germline V gene lookup returns CDR1 DFQATT and CDR2 SNEGSKA (reference sequence). DNA for the CDR3: TGCAGTCTAGCGGGAGGCCCCTCCTACAATGAGCAGTTCTTC. Translation: CSLAGGPSYNEQFF.

The chain carries TRBV29-1 and TRBJ2-1, with D possibly TRBD2 on 6 matching bases. CDR1 and CDR2 (germline): SQVTM, ANQGSEA. The CDR3 covers 15 residues. Trimming shortened V by 4 bases and J by 0 bases, and 13 bases separated the two germline ends. The CDR3 protein is CSVAPISGSYNEQFF. The CDR3 DNA follows: TGCAGCGTTGCCCCCATTAGCGGCTCCTACAATGAGCAGTTCTTC.

A few counts support this clonotype. The rearrangement links TRBV10-3 to TRBJ2-7; possibly TRBD1 for D (5 bases). V was pared by 0 bases and J by 0 bases, with 12 bases between. The germline V gene encodes CDR1 ENHRY and CDR2 SYGVKD. This CDR3 contains 16 residues. As DNA, the CDR3 is TGTGCCATCAGTGAGTCTCTGGACATGAGCTCCTACGAGCAGTACTTC. Its protein product is CAISESLDMSSYEQYF.

The table lists this clonotype with a few counts. This sequence joins TRBV7-9 and TRBJ2-6, with D maybe TRBD2 (5 bases). Germline V gene lookup returns CDR1 SEHNR and CDR2 FQNEAQ (reference sequence). This CDR3 contains 17 residues. V lost 3 bases and J 4 bases, leaving 16 bases between the germline ends. DNA of the CDR3: TGTGCCAGCAGCTTCGGGGAATTCGGATCCGGGGCCAACGTCCTGACTTTC. Translated, it gives CASSFGEFGSGANVLTF.

There are a few counts of this clonotype. The chain is built from TRBV20-1 and TRBJ2-1; the match to TRBD2 covers 11 bases. Germline trimming cut 5 bases from V and 5 bases from J; bases unmatched to any gene: 11. In germline, CDR1 is DFQATT, CDR2 SNEGSKA (reference sequence). The CDR3 totals 16 residues. The CDR3 is CSAPITTSGSNNEQFF. As DNA, the CDR3 is TGCAGTGCTCCAATCACCACTAGCGGGAGTAACAATGAGCAGTTCTTC.

The CDR3 protein is CASSQAFEQYF. The CDR3 DNA reads as TGTGCCAGCAGCCAAGCTTTTGAGCAGTACTTC. The chain recombines TRBV3-1 with TRBJ2-7, with D unclear. Trimming removed 1 base from V and 7 bases from J, with 5 bases in between. This CDR3 has 11 residues. The germline CDR1 and CDR2 sequences are LGHDT and YNNKEL (reference sequence).

In its sample, this clonotype was seen a few times. This chain uses TRBV29-1 with TRBJ2-3, with D perhaps TRBD1 (5 bases). This CDR3 comprises 13 residues. Deletions cut 7 bases from V and 2 bases from J, with 13 bases between. Germline CDR1 and CDR2: SQVTM and ANQGSEA. CDR3 residues: CSALGPDTDTQYF. The CDR3 DNA follows: TGCAGCGCCCTGGGGCCTGACACAGATACGCAGTATTTT.

The V gene is TRBV20-1, the J gene TRBJ2-7; TRBD1 matches 8 bases. This CDR3 spans 15 amino acids. After removal of 2 bases from V and 2 bases from J, the junction contained 8 bases not matched to a gene. The V gene's germline CDR1 is DFQATT and CDR2 SNEGSKA (reference sequence). The CDR3 loop is CSARMSQGAAYEQYF. The CDR3 region has the DNA TGCAGTGCTAGAATGTCGCAGGGGGCGGCCTACGAGCAGTACTTC.

The V and J genes are TRBV29-1 and TRBJ1-2; D is undetermined. V dropped 6 bases and J dropped 4 bases, with 18 bases sitting between them. Germline loops: CDR1 SQVTM, CDR2 ANQGSEA. The CDR3 is made up of 14 amino acids. CDR3 amino acids: CSVEGSVLRYGYTF. The CDR3 region has the DNA TGCAGCGTGGAGGGATCGGTCCTGCGCTATGGCTACACCTTC.

The sample holds one count of this clonotype. The chain combines TRBV6-2 or TRBV6-3 with TRBJ2-1; tentatively, D is TRBD2 (5 bases). The CDR3 is 15 amino acids. Trimming left V 4 bases short and J 3 bases short, with 13 bases between. CDR1 MNHEY and CDR2 SVGEGT come from the germline V gene. The DNA for the CDR3 is TGTGCCAGCAGTTTAGCGCGGAGGATCTACAATGAGCAGTTCTTC. Amino acids: CASSLARRIYNEQFF.